A single T cell receptor (beta chain) is shown here with its context. The antigen is unknown. Data came from immunoSEQ multiplex PCR; TCRdb stores just in-frame clones and leaves some out. Of 13,000 or so clones detected, 68% appear once; the ten largest clones hold roughly 18%. The J segment lost 1 base and the V segment lost 3 bases, leaving 16 bases of the junction unmatched. There are 18 residues in the CDR3. The germline V gene has CDR1 SQVTM and CDR2 ANQGSEA. This specimen belongs to a study of CD4+ T cells in melanoma. Study results and caveats: A reported correlation linked neoantigen-specific CD4+ T cells to CD8+, macrophage and B cell function. Neoantigen-specific CD4+ T cells in melanoma reportedly had diverse differentiation states.

The sample taken for sequencing was cells from a culture (not recorded whether cultured in vitro). The chain recombines TRBV29-1 with TRBJ2-5, with 8 positions matching TRBD1. The origin of this receptor is a human donor with melanoma. This CDR3 reads CSVEAGQGLTRTQETQYF. CDR3 sequence (DNA): TGCAGCGTTGAGGCAGGACAGGGCCTGACGAGGACCCAAGAGACCCAGTACTTC.